This passage covers 26 T cell receptor beta chains from one sample sequenced in a study of OX40 agonist ivuxolimab in advanced cancers. Profiling relied on immunoSEQ multiplex PCR, and the TCRdb table lists in-frame clones only, not all of them. The data show 20,000 to 25,000 clones, with roughly three quarters seen just once and 10% to 15% held by the top ten. Sequencing was performed on CD4+ or CD8+ T cells sorted from blood, taken in a trial of the OX40 agonist ivuxolimab. The receptors shown here come from an adult with an advanced solid tumor such as melanoma, head and neck, liver or kidney cancer.

The rearrangement links TRBV5-1 to TRBJ2-7; D not resolved. The V gene's germline CDR1 is SGHRS and CDR2 YFSETQ. V lost 0 bases, J lost 1 base, and 8 bases lay in between. The CDR3 sequence is 14 residues long. The CDR3 coding sequence is TGCGCCAGCAGCTTGGATGTGAGTTCCTACGAGCAGTACTTC. The encoded protein is CASSLDVSSYEQYF.

J is TRBJ2-1 and V is TRBV19, with D maybe TRBD1 (7 bases). The V end lost 3 bases, the J end lost 8 bases, and 23 bases lay between the germline ends. The CDR3 covers 17 residues. The germline V gene encodes CDR1 LNHDA and CDR2 SQIVND (reference sequence). The CDR3 bases are TGTGCCAGTAGTATGCACCGACTCAGGGGGGAGGCTGATGAGCAGTTCTTC. Its protein is CASSMHRLRGEADEQFF.

The J gene is TRBJ1-5, the V gene TRBV18; D gene ambiguous. The V and J ends lost 3 bases and 7 bases respectively, with 10 bases between them. Germline CDR1 is KGHSH and CDR2 is LQKENI. The CDR3 runs 13 residues. The CDR3 reads CASSPKREQPQHF. Written as DNA, the CDR3 is TGTGCCAGCTCACCCAAGAGGGAGCAGCCCCAGCATTTT.

The gene calls are TRBV5-4 and TRBJ2-7; D not certain. Trimming left V 1 base short and J 3 bases short, with 2 bases between. Germline assignment: CDR1 SGHNT and CDR2 YYREEE (reference sequence). The CDR3 length is 11 residues. In DNA form, the CDR3 reads TGTGCCAGCAGCTTGAACTACGAGCAGTACTTC. It encodes CASSLNYEQYF.

The chain recombines TRBV27 with TRBJ1-5, with no clear D. The CDR3 totals 13 residues. CDR1 and CDR2 from the germline V gene are MNHEY and SMNVEV (reference sequence). Trimming left V 2 bases short and J 3 bases short, with 5 bases between. The CDR3 loop reads CASSLEVNQPQHF. CDR3 in DNA: TGTGCCAGCAGTTTAGAGGTCAATCAGCCCCAGCATTTT.

J is TRBJ2-5 and V is TRBV19; D is ambiguous. The ends were cut back, 0 bases at V and 4 bases at J, with 9 bases in the middle. This CDR3 comprises 14 residues. Looked up from germline, CDR1 is LNHDA and CDR2 is SQIVND (reference sequence). The CDR3 DNA follows: TGTGCCAGTAGTATAGAGGCGTACGGAGAGACCCAGTACTTC. Translation gives CASSIEAYGETQYF.

The chain links TRBV6-4 to TRBJ2-2; tentative D call: TRBD1 (6 bases). The V end was cut by 4 bases, the J end by 2 bases, with 8 bases between. The CDR3 length is 14 residues. CDR1 and CDR2 from the germline V gene are MRHNA and SNTAGT. CDR3 sequence (DNA): TGTGCCAGCAGTGGGGACACTAACACCGGGGAGCTGTTTTTT. Protein sequence: CASSGDTNTGELFF.

This clone was counted a single time. The rearrangement joins TRBV27 to TRBJ2-7; 7 bases agree with TRBD1. V shed 6 bases and J 0 bases; nucleotides not matched to a gene: 2. The germline V gene has CDR1 MNHEY and CDR2 SMNVEV (reference sequence). The CDR3 contains 13 residues. CDR3 nucleotide sequence: TGTGCCAGCAGCCGGGACAGCTCCTACGAGCAGTACTTC. Translating gives CASSRDSSYEQYF.

This sequence joins TRBV14 and TRBJ1-1, with 7 bases fitting TRBD1. V shed 1 base, J shed 6 bases, and the junction held 5 bases outside the gene matches. This CDR3 has 14 amino acids. CDR1 and CDR2 (germline): SGHDN, FVKESK. For the CDR3, the DNA is TGTGCCAGCAGCCAAGTTAACAGGGGCGCTGAAGCTTTCTTT. Its translation: CASSQVNRGAEAFF.

The V gene is TRBV5-6, the J gene TRBJ2-3, with 7 positions matching TRBD1. CDR3 size: 15 residues. V trimming: 0 bases; J trimming: 4 bases; junction bases outside the gene matches: 5. Germline CDR1 SGHDT, CDR2 YYEEEE. The CDR3 sequence: CASSLARQGSDTQYF. DNA of the CDR3: TGTGCCAGCAGCTTGGCCCGACAGGGTTCAGATACGCAGTATTTT.

The V call is TRBV10-1, the J call TRBJ2-7; 11 bases are a match to TRBD2. Germline-derived CDR1 and CDR2 are WNHNN and SYGVQD (reference sequence). With 4 bases clipped from V and 5 bases from J, the junction kept 13 bases outside the gene matches. This CDR3 contains 17 residues. The chain's CDR3 is CASSAHLTSGGIDEQYF. The CDR3, as DNA: TGCGCCAGCAGTGCTCACCTAACTAGCGGGGGCATCGACGAGCAGTACTTC.

This clone showed up just a few times. The chain is built from TRBV7-7 and TRBJ1-4, with a weak D call TRBD1 (5 bases). The V gene lost 5 bases and the J gene lost 8 bases, with 18 bases spanning the gap. CDR3 size: 15 residues. Germline CDR1 is SSHAT and CDR2 is FNYEAQ (reference sequence). CDR3 DNA sequence: TGTGCCAGCAGCCGATCCACTGGGGGGAAGGAAAAACTGTTTTTT. Translation gives CASSRSTGGKEKLFF.

The chain has TRBV7-8 and TRBJ1-1, with a tentative D call TRBD1 (6 bases). This CDR3 contains 16 residues. Germline V CDR1 and CDR2: SGHVS, FQNEAQ. The V end was cut by 3 bases, the J end by 4 bases, with 18 bases between. The CDR3 sequence: CASSLLSGTHSTEAFF. DNA of the CDR3: TGTGCCAGCAGCTTGTTATCCGGGACACACAGCACTGAAGCTTTCTTT.

The chain recombines TRBV4-1 with TRBJ2-5; D is undetermined. The CDR3 runs to 17 residues. Trimming cost V 1 base and J 0 bases, with 15 bases left between them. Germline assignment: CDR1 MGHRA and CDR2 YSYEKL. As DNA, the CDR3 is TGCGCCAGCAGCCAAGTACATCTGGTGTCCTACCAAGAGACCCAGTACTTC. Protein sequence: CASSQVHLVSYQETQYF.

V is TRBV18 and J is TRBJ2-7; TRBD2 aligns across 7 bases. Germline V gene lookup returns CDR1 KGHSH and CDR2 LQKENI. CDR3 length: 15 amino acids. Unmatched junction bases numbered 6, after V lost 4 bases and J lost 0 bases. DNA of the CDR3: TGTGCCAGCTCACAACCCGGGGGGAGCTCCTACGAGCAGTACTTC. Its translation: CASSQPGGSSYEQYF.

This chain uses TRBV20-1 with TRBJ2-5; D remains unclear. V was trimmed by 7 bases and J by 1 base, leaving 7 bases between them. Germline CDR1 reads DFQATT; CDR2 reads SNEGSKA (reference sequence). The CDR3 runs to 11 residues. CDR3 sequence (DNA): TGCAGTGGGACGATCCAAGAGACCCAGTACTTC. It specifies CSGTIQETQYF.

This sequence joins TRBV29-1 and TRBJ1-5, with TRBD1 matching over 7 bases. V shed 5 bases and J 4 bases; nucleotides not matched to a gene: 5. Per the germline V gene, CDR1 is SQVTM and CDR2 is ANQGSEA. The CDR3 length is 13 residues. CDR3 DNA: TGCAGCGTTCGTACAGGGGAGAATCAGCCCCAGCATTTT. It encodes CSVRTGENQPQHF. Supplemented by reference TRBV29-1 and TRBJ1-5, the full variable domain reads SAVISQKPSRDICQRGTSLTIQCQVDSQVTMMFWYRQQPGQSLTLIATANQGSEATYESGFVIDKFPISRPNLTFSTLTVSNMSPEDSSIYLCSVRTGENQPQHFGDGTRLSIL.

CDR3 DNA sequence: TGTGCCAGCAGCCAAATGGGGACAGGAGTGGTCGAGCAGTACTTC. This codes for CASSQMGTGVVEQYF. The rearrangement uses TRBV7-3 and TRBJ2-7; 8 bases are shared with TRBD1. Germline CDR1 reads SGHTA; CDR2 reads FQGTGA. V lost 5 bases to trimming and J lost 6 bases; unmatched junction nucleotides: 12. This CDR3 has 15 residues.

By share, this clone counts as medium-sized. Here the CDR3 reads CASSTPTGPQHF. CDR3 in DNA: TGTGCCAGCAGTACACCAACAGGGCCCCAGCATTTT. The chain couples TRBV28 to TRBJ1-5, with D perhaps matching TRBD1 (5 bases). In germline, CDR1 is MDHEN, CDR2 SYDVKM. The V and J ends lost 5 bases and 9 bases respectively, with 11 bases between them. This CDR3 is built from 12 residues.

The chain couples TRBV19 to TRBJ2-7; perhaps D is TRBD1 or TRBD2 (5 bases each). CDR3 size: 14 residues. Germline lookup yields CDR1 LNHDA and CDR2 SQIVND (reference sequence). V was clipped by 2 bases and J by 3 bases, with 11 bases between them. CDR3 sequence: CASSIRDGVYEQYF. For the CDR3, the DNA is TGTGCCAGTAGTATACGGGACGGGGTCTACGAGCAGTACTTC.

This chain uses TRBV15 with TRBJ2-1; no clear D gene. The CDR3 covers 13 residues. Trimming shortened V by 5 bases and J by 2 bases, and 7 bases separated the two germline ends. The germline CDR1 and CDR2 sequences are LNHNV and YYDKDF (reference sequence). CDR3 loop: CATSRGTYNEQFF. CDR3 DNA: TGTGCCACCAGCCGAGGAACCTACAATGAGCAGTTCTTC.

This clone was observed a few times. The chain is built from TRBV5-6 and TRBJ1-6; tentative D call: TRBD1 (5 bases). CDR3 length: 16 residues. V was clipped by 2 bases and J by 0 bases, with 9 bases between them. Germline CDR1 reads SGHDT; CDR2 reads YYEEEE. CDR3 in amino acids: CASSFTGLSYNSPLHF. CDR3 DNA: TGTGCCAGCAGCTTTACAGGCCTCTCCTATAATTCACCCCTCCACTTT. The whole variable domain, filled in from reference TRBV5-6 and TRBJ1-6, reads DAGVTQSPTHLIKTRGQQVTLRCSPKSGHDTVSWYQQALGQGPQFIFQYYEEEERQRGNFPDRFSGHQFPNYSSELNVNALLLGDSALYLCASSFTGLSYNSPLHFGNGTRLTVT.

The gene calls are TRBV14 and TRBJ1-3; 9 positions match TRBD1. This CDR3 region has 20 residues. The V and J ends lost 2 bases and 0 bases, in that order; junction bases with no gene match: 14. Per the germline V gene, CDR1 is SGHDN and CDR2 is FVKESK. This CDR3 is CASSQPHGTGRFNSGNTIYF. The CDR3 nucleotides read TGTGCCAGCAGCCAACCTCACGGGACAGGGAGATTCAACTCTGGAAACACCATATATTTT.

The chain is built from TRBV6-9 and TRBJ2-7; perhaps TRBD1 as D (5 bases). Germline V lookup: CDR1 MNHGY, CDR2 SVAAGI. The ends were cut back, 3 bases at V and 4 bases at J, with 16 bases in the middle. CDR3 length: 15 residues. The CDR3 region has the DNA TGTGCCAGCAGTTACTCGCAATCAGGGCTTTACGAGCAGTACTTC. This codes for CASSYSQSGLYEQYF.

The chain combines TRBV6-6 with TRBJ1-1, with D tentatively TRBD1 (6 bases). Looked up from germline, CDR1 is MNHNY and CDR2 is SVGAGI (reference sequence). The germline V and J ends were trimmed by 6 bases and 8 bases, with 13 bases remaining between them. CDR3 size: 12 residues. The CDR3 loop is CASSQQGGEAFF. The CDR3 DNA is TGTGCCAGCAGCCAACAGGGTGGAGAAGCTTTCTTT.

The J gene is TRBJ2-5, the V gene TRBV6-1; TRBD2 matches 7 bases. The germline CDR1 and CDR2 sequences are MNHNS and SASEGT. The CDR3 is made up of 16 amino acids. The V segment lost 3 bases and the J segment 1 base; nucleotides outside the gene matches: 8. CDR3 bases: TGTGCCAGCAGTGAGGCTGGGGGAGGGGTCCAAGAGACCCAGTACTTC. Translation: CASSEAGGGVQETQYF.